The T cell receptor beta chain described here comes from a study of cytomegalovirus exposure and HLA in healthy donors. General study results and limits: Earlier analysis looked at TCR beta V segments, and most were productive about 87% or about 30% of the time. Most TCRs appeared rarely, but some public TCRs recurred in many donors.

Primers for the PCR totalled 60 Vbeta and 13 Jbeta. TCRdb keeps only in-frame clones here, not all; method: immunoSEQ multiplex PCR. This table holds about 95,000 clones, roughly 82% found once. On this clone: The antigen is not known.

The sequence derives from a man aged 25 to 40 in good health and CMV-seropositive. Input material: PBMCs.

The CDR3 sequence is CASRTGGTDTQYF. CDR3 bases: TGTGCCAGCCGGACGGGGGGGACAGATACGCAGTATTTT. This rearrangement joins TRBV27 to TRBJ2-3; the match to TRBD2 covers 8 bases. The CDR3 is 13 amino acids. Unmatched junction bases numbered 4, after V lost 8 bases and J lost 3 bases. From germline, CDR1 is MNHEY and CDR2 SMNVEV (reference sequence).